What follows are 14 T cell receptor beta chains derived from one specimen sequenced in a study of OX40 agonist ivuxolimab in advanced cancers. Clones were sequenced by immunoSEQ multiplex PCR, and TCRdb holds only the in-frame ones, with some missing. The table records about 67,000 clones, approximately 85% of them present only once. Here the sequenced sample was CD4+ or CD8+ T cells sorted from blood, taken in a trial of the OX40 agonist ivuxolimab. These receptors originate from an adult with an advanced solid tumor such as melanoma, head and neck, liver or kidney cancer.

The CDR3 sequence is CASSLEVGHEQFF. The CDR3 DNA reads as TGCGCCAGCAGCTTGGAAGTTGGGCATGAGCAGTTCTTC. The chain combines TRBV5-1 with TRBJ2-1; D ambiguous. V was trimmed by 0 bases and J by 8 bases, leaving 9 bases between them. Germline CDR1 is SGHRS and CDR2 is YFSETQ. The CDR3 consists of 13 residues.

This clone was detected once. The rearrangement links TRBV6-4 to TRBJ1-2; 7 positions agree with TRBD1. This CDR3 contains 16 residues. With V trimmed by 7 bases and J by 7 bases, 18 bases remained unmatched. CDR1 MRHNA and CDR2 SNTAGT come from the germline V gene. Here the CDR3 reads CASTPTVGGRISGYTF. The CDR3 DNA reads as TGTGCCAGCACACCTACAGTAGGGGGCCGGATTTCTGGCTACACCTTC.

This clone was seen a few times. The chain has TRBV7-2 and TRBJ2-1, with TRBD1 as a possible D gene (5 bases). V lost 1 base and J lost 12, with 16 bases in between. Germline assignment: CDR1 SGHTA and CDR2 FQGNSA. The CDR3 has 14 residues. The CDR3 DNA is TGTGCCAGCAGCTTAGGAACCGGACCCGACAGGCAGTTCTTC. This encodes CASSLGTGPDRQFF.

This chain's CDR3 is CSARTGYEQYF. DNA of the CDR3: TGCAGTGCTAGGACAGGCTACGAGCAGTACTTC. The chain carries TRBV20-1 and TRBJ2-7, with D possibly being TRBD1 (6 bases). Germline CDR1 reads DFQATT; CDR2 reads SNEGSKA (reference sequence). CDR3 length: 11 amino acids. V was shortened by 3 bases and J by 3 bases, with 6 bases between the two germline ends.

The V and J genes are TRBV5-6 and TRBJ2-7; TRBD2 agrees at 8 bases. The CDR3 runs 16 residues. Germline V CDR1 and CDR2: SGHDT, YYEEEE. Unmatched junction bases numbered 6, after V lost 0 bases and J lost 1 base. CDR3 coding DNA: TGTGCCAGCAGCTTGGAGGGCCGGGGGGGTTCCTACGAGCAGTACTTC. This translates into CASSLEGRGGSYEQYF.

The CDR3 bases are TGTGCCAGCAGTGAAGGGGTAGGGAATGAGCAGTACTTC. This codes for CASSEGVGNEQYF. The rearrangement links TRBV6-1 to TRBJ2-7; D gene uncertain. The CDR3 is 13 residues long. The V end was cut by 1 base, the J end by 7 bases, with 11 bases between. CDR1 and CDR2 (germline): MNHNS, SASEGT.

This clone is a singleton in its sample. The CDR3 spells CATVAGSDEQFF. The DNA for the CDR3 is TGTGCCACGGTAGCGGGTTCGGATGAGCAGTTCTTC. V and J are TRBV10-3 and TRBJ2-1; 7 bases align to TRBD2. The CDR3 is 12 residues long. Trimming removed 10 bases from V and 8 bases from J; junction bases left unmatched: 8. Germline-derived CDR1 and CDR2 are ENHRY and SYGVKD.

The chain uses TRBV15 and TRBJ2-3, with D perhaps matching TRBD1 or TRBD2 (5 bases each). The germline V gene encodes CDR1 LNHNV and CDR2 YYDKDF (reference sequence). The CDR3 has 16 residues. V was pared by 0 bases and J by 2 bases, with 12 bases between. The CDR3 is CATSRDGTVNTDTQYF. CDR3 bases: TGTGCCACCAGCAGAGATGGGACGGTAAACACAGATACGCAGTATTTT.

The V call is TRBV25-1, the J call TRBJ2-4; D not certain. The V end lost 1 base, the J end lost 0 bases, and 16 bases lay between the germline ends. Germline lookup yields CDR1 MGHDK and CDR2 SYGVNS. This CDR3 has 18 amino acids. The chain's CDR3 is CASSESDISPRAKNIQYF. The CDR3 DNA reads TGTGCCAGCAGTGAATCCGACATAAGCCCCCGAGCCAAAAACATTCAGTACTTC. The full variable domain, with the rest looked up from reference TRBV25-1 and TRBJ2-4, is EADIYQTPRYLVIGTGKKITLECSQTMGHDKMYWYQQDPGMELHLIHYSYGVNSTEKGDLSSESTVSRIRTEHFPLTLESARPSHTSQYLCASSESDISPRAKNIQYFGAGTRLSVL.

The chain recombines TRBV6-1 with TRBJ1-2; a possible D gene is TRBD1 (6 bases). V lost 8 bases and J 6 bases, leaving 19 bases between the germline ends. The CDR3 extends over 14 amino acids. CDR1 and CDR2 (germline): MNHNS, SASEGT. The CDR3 sequence is CASAWDTLRNGYTF. The CDR3 coding sequence is TGTGCCAGCGCATGGGACACCTTAAGAAATGGCTACACCTTC.

The chain employs TRBV11-1 and TRBJ1-3; no clear D. The CDR3 contains 15 residues. Germline values: CDR1 SGHAT, CDR2 FQDESV (reference sequence). The V and J ends lost 1 base and 0 bases respectively, with 7 bases between them. CDR3 coding DNA: TGTGCCAGCAGCTTAGTATCAGGCTCTGGAAACACCATATATTTT. Translating it yields CASSLVSGSGNTIYF.

The chain has TRBV7-9 and TRBJ1-1; TRBD1 matches 7 bases. CDR1 SEHNR and CDR2 FQNEAQ come from the germline V gene (reference sequence). CDR3 length equals 13 residues. Trimming cost V 5 bases and J 4 bases; bases outside gene matches: 4. CDR3 residues: CASSDRVITEAFF. CDR3 nucleotide sequence: TGTGCCAGCAGCGACAGGGTAATCACTGAAGCTTTCTTT.

The V call is TRBV11-1, the J call TRBJ2-3, with D tentatively TRBD1 or TRBD2 (5 bases each). Germline V gene data show CDR1 as SGHAT and CDR2 as FQDESV (reference sequence). The CDR3 length is 12 residues. V shed 7 bases and J shed 3 bases, with 8 bases lying between them. Written as DNA, the CDR3 is TGTGCCAGCACCTGGGGGACAGATACGCAGTATTTT. Protein product: CASTWGTDTQYF.

The chain has TRBV6-6 and TRBJ2-7; 8 nucleotides align to TRBD2. The germline gives CDR1 MNHNY, CDR2 SVGAGI (reference sequence). The CDR3 covers 14 residues. V shed 10 bases and J 7 bases; nucleotides not matched to a gene: 15. CDR3 region: CATQLPPGGEEQYF. The CDR3 coding sequence is TGTGCCACCCAGTTACCCCCGGGAGGGGAAGAGCAGTACTTC.